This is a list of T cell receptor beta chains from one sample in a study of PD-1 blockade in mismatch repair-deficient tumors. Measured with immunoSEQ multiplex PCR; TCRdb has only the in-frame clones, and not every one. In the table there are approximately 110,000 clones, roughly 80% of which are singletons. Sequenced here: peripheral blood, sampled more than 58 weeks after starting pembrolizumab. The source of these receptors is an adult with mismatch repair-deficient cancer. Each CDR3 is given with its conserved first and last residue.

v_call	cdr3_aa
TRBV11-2	CASSARSGTGELFF
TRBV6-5	CASGSRTSGSNEQFF
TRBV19	CASSPPGGGRGSNQPQHF
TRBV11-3	CASSLGQGIYGYTF
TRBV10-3	CATKSGTETQYF
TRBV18	CASSPDSARTLNEQFF
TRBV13	CASRLRGGGTEAFF
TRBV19	CASSPQGTGANYGYTF
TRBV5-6	CASSYAGGAGNQPQHF
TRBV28	CASSPTSAGANVLTF
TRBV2	CASSTTLNTEAFF
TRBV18	CASSRSEAYEQYF
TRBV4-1	CASSQVPTGRTGEQYF
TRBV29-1	CSSLRTTNNEQFF
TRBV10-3	CAISDRDRGAEAFF
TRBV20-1	CPGRNNQPQHF
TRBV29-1	CSATVLAYNEQFF
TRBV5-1	CASSLGTAVNQPQHF
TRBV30	CAWSLTGLGQYF
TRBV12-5	CASGLVARWVQDANTGELFF
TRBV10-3	CAISESKGENQPQHF
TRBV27	CASSLSGGRISGNTIYF
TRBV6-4	CASSPFGRLGGDTGELFF
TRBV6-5	CASSSPLDREHEQYF
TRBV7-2	CASSLASSQGASNQPQHF
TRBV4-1	CASSPSLAGGVDEQFF
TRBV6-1	CANRPGTGLNEQFF
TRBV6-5	CASSTTGGTYEQYF
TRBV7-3	CASSQGQGIIHF
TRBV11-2	CASSLLRGNNEQFF